The rows below give T cell receptor beta chains drawn from one sample of a study of blood T cells in healthy people across ages. One entry per CDR3 protein, called by TCRdb with MiXCR from the 5' RACE reads. The sample lists fewer than 800,000 distinct CDR3 sequences; more than 40% were seen once. Sequencing was performed on blood. The receptors were sampled from a woman aged 60-75 years in good health. Each CDR3 is given with its conserved first and last residue. The order of the fields is V gene, D gene, clone size, J gene, CDR3 protein, CDR3 DNA. D genes are given only for firm matches. The size field is filled for only some rows; it gives once, few, many or a size class.

>TRBV7-9|TRBD1|few|TRBJ1-2
CASSGDRVFGYTF
TGTGCCAGCAGCGGGGACAGGGTTTTCGGCTACACCTTC
>TRBV7-2|NA|few|TRBJ1-6
CASSPAGTITNSPLHF
TGTGCCAGCAGCCCGGCCGGGACAATTACTAATTCACCCCTCCACTTT
>TRBV2|TRBD2|NA|TRBJ2-1
CASSLAGVTTDEQFF
TGTGCCAGCAGCCTAGCGGGAGTCACCACGGATGAGCAGTTCTTC
>TRBV12-3/TRBV12-4|NA|once|TRBJ2-2
CASKTTGTGELFF
TGTGCCAGCAAAACCACAGGGACCGGGGAGCTGTTTTTT
>TRBV11-3|TRBD2|NA|TRBJ2-7
CASSTGAGLAGYNEQYF
TGTGCCAGCAGCACAGGGGCCGGACTAGCGGGTTACAATGAGCAGTACTTC
>TRBV7-2|TRBD1|few|TRBJ1-2
CASSSRTGDNYGYTF
TGTGCCAGCAGCTCCCGGACAGGAGATAACTATGGCTACACCTTC
>TRBV9|NA|NA|TRBJ2-1
CASSPSPDLRGNEQFF
TGTGCCAGCAGCCCCTCCCCCGACCTGAGGGGCAATGAGCAGTTCTTC
>TRBV12-3/TRBV12-4|NA|NA|TRBJ2-7
CASSPTDAYEQYF
TGTGCCAGCAGTCCCACAGATGCCTACGAGCAGTACTTC
>TRBV7-3|NA|NA|TRBJ1-1
CAGSSLTLTEAFF
TGTGCCGGCAGCTCCCTGACGCTCACTGAAGCTTTCTTT
>TRBV6-2/TRBV6-3|TRBD2|NA|TRBJ2-7
CASSTQTSGTYEQYF
TGTGCCAGCAGTACGCAGACTAGCGGAACCTACGAGCAGTACTTC
>TRBV28|NA|NA|TRBJ1-2
CASSWRQYGYTF
TGTGCCAGCAGTTGGCGACAGTATGGCTACACCTTC
>TRBV6-6|TRBD2|NA|TRBJ2-5
CASSARGVETQYF
TGTGCCAGCAGTGCCCGGGGGGTAGAGACCCAGTACTTC
>TRBV20-1|NA|NA|TRBJ2-7
CSARVAEGVGEQYF
TGCAGTGCTAGAGTAGCGGAGGGCGTGGGCGAGCAGTACTTC
>TRBV12-3/TRBV12-4|TRBD2|NA|TRBJ2-1
CASSFRLAGEQFF
TGTGCCAGCAGTTTCAGGCTAGCGGGGGAGCAGTTCTTC
>TRBV12-3/TRBV12-4|TRBD1|once|TRBJ1-1
CASSLGTGRVDTEAFF
TGTGCCAGCAGTTTGGGGACAGGGCGGGTGGACACTGAAGCTTTCTTT
>TRBV20-1|NA|NA|TRBJ1-4
CSASGRSASIFNEKLFF
TGCAGTGCTAGCGGACGGAGCGCCAGTATTTTTAATGAAAAACTGTTTTTT
>TRBV4-3|NA|few|TRBJ2-1
CASSRRGAGYNEQFF
TGCGCCAGCAGCCGCAGGGGAGCGGGATACAATGAGCAGTTCTTC
>TRBV5-1|NA|few|TRBJ2-1
CASSLSLMVNEQFF
TGCGCCAGCAGCTTGTCGCTAATGGTGAATGAGCAGTTCTTC
>TRBV5-1|NA|many|TRBJ2-2
CASSGAGPTRNTGELFF
TGCGCCAGCAGCGGGGCGGGACCGACAAGGAACACCGGGGAGCTGTTTTTT
>TRBV29-1|NA|NA|TRBJ1-3
CSVEVGGNTIYF
TGCAGCGTTGAAGTCGGAGGAAACACCATATATTTT